Listed below are T cell receptor beta chains from one sample, sequenced in a study of T-cell reconstitution after alpha-beta-depleted transplantation in children. Each CDR3 protein gets one entry after TCRdb re-called the PCR reads with MiXCR. The sample consists of more than 250,000 distinct CDR3 sequences, about a tenth of them appearing once. The starting material was PBMCs from the stem cell graft donor, obtained from the stem cell graft. All receptors come from a human donor who donated a stem cell graft to a child with SCID. CDR3s include the opening cysteine and the closing phenylalanine or tryptophan. D genes are given only for firm matches. Clone size is shown for a subset of rows, as once, few, many or a class of expanded clone.

d_call clone_size j_call v_call cdr3_aa cdr3_nt
- - TRBJ2-2 TRBV29-1 CSVQTPTPANTGELVF TGCAGCGTACAGACCCCGACTCCGGCCAACACCGGGGAGCTGGTTTTT
- - TRBJ2-5 TRBV20-1 CTATTGRETQYF TGCACTGCTACCACAGGGAGGGAGACCCAGTACTTC
- - TRBJ2-7 TRBV29-1 CSVAGEGNYEQYF TGCAGCGTTGCGGGGGAAGGAAATTACGAGCAGTACTTC
TRBD1 few TRBJ1-5 TRBV4-1 CASSQDSGQGYSNQPQHF TGCGCCAGCAGCCAAGATAGTGGACAGGGTTATAGCAATCAGCCCCAGCATTTT
- few TRBJ2-3 TRBV12-3/TRBV12-4 CASSLNLAPPTDTQYF TGTGCCAGCAGCCTAAACTTGGCCCCGCCCACAGATACGCAGTATTTT
TRBD1 - TRBJ1-4 TRBV7-9 CASSADRGDEKLFF TGTGCCAGCAGCGCGGACAGGGGAGATGAAAAACTGTTTTTT
TRBD1 many TRBJ1-5 TRBV27 CASRGQGRSNQPQHF TGTGCCAGCAGGGGACAGGGGAGAAGCAATCAGCCCCAGCATTTT
- - TRBJ2-3 TRBV6-1 CASRVRFSSTDTQYF TGTGCCAGCAGGGTCCGGTTTTCTAGCACAGATACGCAGTATTTT
- few TRBJ2-1 TRBV12-3/TRBV12-4 CASSHGPYNEQFF TGTGCCAGCTCACATGGCCCCTACAATGAGCAGTTCTTC
TRBD1 few TRBJ2-5 TRBV25-1 CASSVTGGRKTQYF TGTGCCAGCAGTGTTACAGGGGGACGTAAGACCCAGTACTTC
TRBD1 few TRBJ1-2 TRBV6-1 CATTTGDRSYGYTF TGTGCCACCACCACGGGGGACAGGAGCTATGGCTACACCTTC
- - TRBJ1-5 TRBV6-2/TRBV6-3 CASSYRGGHQPQHF TGTGCCAGCAGTTACCGGGGAGGACATCAGCCCCAGCATTTT
TRBD1 few TRBJ2-7 TRBV5-1 CASSLNPGTELSYEQYF TGCGCCAGCAGCTTGAACCCCGGGACAGAACTTTCCTACGAGCAGTACTTC
TRBD2 - TRBJ2-5 TRBV6-2/TRBV6-3 CASNRAGTSQETQYF TGTGCCAGCAATCGAGCCGGGACTAGCCAAGAGACCCAGTACTTC
TRBD1 - TRBJ1-2 TRBV6-6 CASSIRTGDGYTF TGTGCCAGCAGTATACGGACAGGGGATGGCTACACCTTC
- - TRBJ1-1 TRBV29-1 CSAGWRESEAFF TGCAGCGCCGGGTGGCGAGAGTCTGAAGCTTTCTTT
- - TRBJ1-1 TRBV7-3 CASGLWENTEAFF TGTGCCAGCGGATTATGGGAGAACACTGAAGCTTTCTTT
TRBD1 many TRBJ1-4 TRBV12-3/TRBV12-4 CASSFRTGATNEKLFF TGTGCCAGCAGTTTCCGGACAGGGGCAACTAATGAAAAACTGTTTTTT
TRBD2 few TRBJ2-3 TRBV5-1 CASSSNLLAVGDTQYF TGCGCCAGCAGCTCCAACCTCCTAGCGGTTGGGGATACGCAGTATTTT
TRBD2 many TRBJ2-1 TRBV10-3 CAKRASGGSEQFF TGTGCCAAAAGGGCTAGCGGGGGGAGTGAGCAGTTCTTC
- - TRBJ2-7 TRBV1 CTSSQGFPGLPLVQYF TGCACCAGCAGCCAAGGCTTCCCGGGACTGCCACTAGTGCAGTACTTC
- many TRBJ2-5 TRBV5-5 CASSLGPQETQYF TGTGCCAGCAGCCTAGGACCCCAAGAGACCCAGTACTTC
TRBD1 - TRBJ2-7 TRBV5-1 CASTWDRGPYEQYF TGCGCCAGCACCTGGGACAGGGGGCCCTACGAGCAGTACTTC
TRBD1 many TRBJ2-3 TRBV5-1 CASSKGQGTDTQYF TGCGCCAGCAGCAAGGGACAGGGGACAGATACGCAGTATTTT
TRBD2 - TRBJ2-7 TRBV12-3/TRBV12-4 CASSLGGISDYEQYF TGTGCCAGCAGTCTCGGGGGGATATCCGACTACGAGCAGTACTTC
- few TRBJ2-1 TRBV19 CASSMGGEQFF TGTGCCAGTAGTATGGGAGGCGAGCAGTTCTTC
- - TRBJ2-5 TRBV3-1 CASSQGLVVETQYF TGTGCCAGCAGCCAAGGACTAGTTGTAGAGACCCAGTACTTC
- - TRBJ2-7 TRBV27 CASSSPMREQYF TGTGCCAGCAGTTCCCCTATGAGGGAGCAGTACTTC
- many TRBJ1-1 TRBV21-1 CASMPAQNTEAFF TGTGCCAGCATGCCGGCACAGAACACTGAAGCTTTCTTT
- - TRBJ1-5 TRBV24-1 CATSDSGGFGPQHF TGTGCCACCAGTGATTCGGGGGGTTTTGGGCCCCAGCATTTT
- many TRBJ2-1 TRBV6-5 CASSYTLIGGAEQFF TGTGCCAGCAGTTACACACTTATAGGAGGAGCAGAGCAGTTCTTC
- - TRBJ2-6 TRBV7-9 CASSSDRTGANVLTF TGTGCCAGCAGCTCCGACAGGACTGGGGCCAACGTCCTGACTTTC
- few TRBJ2-6 TRBV20-1 CSAPPSGANVLTF TGCAGTGCTCCCCCCTCTGGGGCCAACGTCCTGACTTTC
TRBD2 - TRBJ2-7 TRBV5-1 CASSSTSGVDEQYF TGCGCCAGCAGCTCGACTAGCGGGGTTGACGAGCAGTACTTC
- many TRBJ1-2 TRBV20-1 CSARRREANYGYTF TGCAGTGCTAGGCGCCGCGAAGCTAACTATGGCTACACCTTC
TRBD2 many TRBJ2-3 TRBV20-1 CSARKRGRVTDTQYF TGCAGTGCTAGAAAGCGGGGGAGGGTCACAGATACGCAGTATTTT
- - TRBJ1-1 TRBV29-1 CSVFSGNTEAFF TGCAGCGTTTTTTCGGGGAACACTGAAGCTTTCTTT
- - TRBJ1-5 TRBV11-2 CASSLDGFQPQHF TGTGCCAGCAGCTTAGACGGGTTCCAGCCCCAGCATTTT
TRBD2 many TRBJ2-7 TRBV20-1 CSARDRNSGTSYEQYF TGCAGTGCTAGAGATCGGAATAGCGGGACCTCCTACGAGCAGTACTTC
TRBD1 few TRBJ1-2 TRBV12-3/TRBV12-4 CASSSSGTGDYGYTF TGTGCCAGCAGTAGCTCCGGGACAGGGGACTATGGCTACACCTTC
- - TRBJ1-6 TRBV3-1 CASSLRRVGKLHSPLHF TGTGCCAGCAGCCTAAGAAGAGTAGGAAAGCTTCATTCACCCCTCCACTTT
- - TRBJ2-1 TRBV5-1 CASSPFAAYDNEQFF TGCGCCAGCAGCCCTTTTGCGGCTTACGACAATGAGCAGTTCTTC
- few TRBJ2-7 TRBV5-1 CASSLGQGVASEQYF TGCGCCAGCAGCTTGGGACAAGGGGTGGCTAGCGAGCAGTACTTC
- - TRBJ1-1 TRBV29-1 CSVNGLHTEAFF TGCAGCGTTAACGGCCTACACACTGAAGCTTTCTTT
- few TRBJ2-7 TRBV5-6 CASSDAFSYEQYF TGTGCCAGCAGCGATGCCTTCTCCTACGAGCAGTACTTC
TRBD1 - TRBJ1-2 TRBV27 CASSSRQGGVYGYTF TGTGCCAGCAGTAGTCGACAGGGGGGGGTCTATGGCTACACCTTC
- - TRBJ2-1 TRBV6-2/TRBV6-3 CASSYSPNEQFF TGTGCCAGCAGTTACTCCCCCAATGAGCAGTTCTTC
- - TRBJ1-2 TRBV7-2 CASSLSTHNGYTF TGTGCCAGTTCCCTATCCACACACAATGGCTACACCTTC
- - TRBJ2-1 TRBV18 CASSPRGPNEQFF TGTGCCAGCTCACCGAGGGGCCCTAATGAGCAGTTCTTC
- - TRBJ2-1 TRBV3-1 CASSQDRGRFEQFF TGTGCCAGCAGCCAAGACAGGGGCCGTTTTGAGCAGTTCTTC
TRBD2 - TRBJ2-3 TRBV20-1 CSASESGGGTDTQYF TGCAGTGCTAGTGAAAGCGGGGGTGGGACAGATACGCAGTATTTT
- - TRBJ1-1 TRBV6-1 CASTQFGRNQNTEAFF TGTGCCAGCACCCAGTTCGGACGGAACCAGAACACTGAAGCTTTCTTT
TRBD2 few TRBJ2-3 TRBV29-1 CSVGTSGNTDTQYF TGCAGCGTGGGGACTAGCGGGAACACAGATACGCAGTATTTT
- many TRBJ2-7 TRBV20-1 CSARDLRDMTYEQYF TGCAGTGCTAGAGATCTCCGGGACATGACCTACGAGCAGTACTTC
- - TRBJ2-5 TRBV9 CASSVTGWETQYF TGTGCCAGCAGCGTAACAGGGTGGGAGACCCAGTACTTC